This T cell receptor (beta chain) came from a study of early T cells in non-severe SARS-CoV-2 infection (dated by TCRdb to the early 2020s). A note on the overall study: TCR sequencing used bulk RNA from unsorted whole blood, so alpha and beta chains could not be paired.

What the study reported, not specific to this receptor: VDJdb matching was skewed toward anti-spike CD8 responses and likely underestimated virus-specific expansions, missing private and CD4 specificities.

Receptor libraries were prepared by 5' RACE. TCRdb names NextSeq 500 as the instrument used. To correct for sequencing error and PCR bias, the TCR library protocol tagged individual cDNA molecules with unique molecular identifiers. Both TCR alpha and beta chains were sequenced, and tight co-correlation was observed between alpha and beta sequence abundances in each sample. Concerning the study's data processing: Decombinator V4 was used to annotate TCR sequences for V gene, J gene and CDR3. Expanded TCRs were defined as changing significantly between any two time points under a Poisson model with p below 0.0001. TCR abundances were normalised to the total number of TCRs sequenced per sample and were expressed as counts per million. MAIT TCRs were defined by TRAV1-2 paired with TRAJ12, TRAJ20 or TRAJ33, and iNKT TCRs by TRAV10 paired with TRAJ18. A search of VDJdb, accessed on 1 November 2021, was run for TCRs annotated to CMV, EBV and SARS-CoV-2, with TCRs annotated for multiple antigens excluded. TCRdb reprocessed the public reads (quality trimming at Q25 with fastp, clone calling with MiXCR) and kept in-frame beta chains. Under each unique CDR3 protein, matching rows form one entry showing the most common genes and DNA. The V and J calls follow TCRdb's processing rather than the paper's. In this sample the table shows about 61,000 distinct CDR3 sequences, 12% of which occur a single time. The ten largest clones capture roughly 1.2% of the sample.

Its CDR3 holds 14 amino acids, cysteine through phenylalanine. Just the 42-base CDR3 DNA is kept, in frame starting at base 1. The V end loses 2 bases and the J end loses 2 bases, and a stretch of 10 bases separates them. CDR1 and CDR2, looked up from the germline V gene (reference sequence), are GTSNPN and SVGIG. The study was a case-control design nested within a healthcare worker cohort in London, UK, with weekly nasopharyngeal swab PCR tests and blood sampling. Between 23 and 31 March 2020, the week of the UK lockdown, healthcare workers were enrolled and then followed up weekly for as long as 16 weeks. The table lists this clonotype with a few counts. The antigen this receptor binds is unknown. The record has no base qualities; no much larger clone is one base away.

The chain joins TRBV30 to TRBJ1-5, and TRBD1 may be the D gene, going by 5 matching bases. The TCR sequence derives from an adult who was a healthcare worker with PCR-confirmed SARS-CoV-2 infection or an uninfected control (not recorded which). The donor label of this sample is uncertain. Sequenced material: whole blood, taken at baseline. The CDR3 sequence is CAWSKDTGNQPQHF. In nucleotide form, the sequence is TGTGCCTGGAGTAAGGACACGGGCAATCAGCCCCAGCATTTT.